Below, 20 T cell receptor beta chains from the same sample are listed, as sequenced in a study of technical replicates of blood from a few donors. Produced via immunoSEQ multiplex PCR; TCRdb's table is partial and in-frame only. The sample contains about 81,000 clones, over 75% of which appear only once. Sequenced material: PBMCs. Source of these receptors: a human donor in good health. Some clones in this sample may be carry-over from other donors' samples.

This chain uses TRBV5-4 with TRBJ2-1, with 11 bases fitting TRBD2. Germline-derived CDR1 and CDR2 are SGHNT and YYREEE (reference sequence). CDR3 length: 15 amino acids. V dropped 4 bases and J dropped 4; count of bases not matched to a gene: 4. The CDR3 loop reads CASSGGTSGYNEQFF. The CDR3 DNA reads TGTGCCAGCAGCGGGGGGACTAGCGGATACAATGAGCAGTTCTTC.

The chain has TRBV5-1 and TRBJ1-5; possibly TRBD1 for D (5 bases). There are 15 residues in the CDR3. Trimming left V 4 bases short and J 1 base short, with 12 bases between. The germline gives CDR1 SGHRS, CDR2 YFSETQ. CDR3 nucleotides: TGCGCCAGCAGCGCCCAGGGTGGGAGCAATCAGCCCCAGCATTTT. Translation: CASSAQGGSNQPQHF.

The gene calls are TRBV6-5 and TRBJ2-5, with 7 bases aligning to TRBD1. The J call is doubtful: the DNA matches TRBJ2-7 better. This CDR3 region has 13 residues. CDR1 and CDR2 (germline): MNHEY, SVGAGI. CDR3 protein: CASRRQGYYEQYF. The CDR3 DNA follows: TGTGCCAGCAGGAGACAGGGATACTACGAGCAGTACTTC.

V usage is TRBV4-3 and J usage is TRBJ1-2; possible D gene TRBD1, 5 bases. The CDR3 loop spans 16 amino acids. Trimming pared 0 bases from V and 4 bases from J, leaving 15 bases between. Germline loops: CDR1 LGHNA, CDR2 YSLEER. CDR3 bases: TGCGCCAGCAGCCAAGATTATCGAGGAGGGGCCTATGGCTACACCTTC. Translated, it gives CASSQDYRGGAYGYTF.

The gene calls are TRBV18 and TRBJ1-4; D not certain. CDR1 and CDR2 (germline): KGHSH, LQKENI. The CDR3 has 14 amino acids. Trimming stripped 2 bases from V and 8 bases from J, with 12 bases between. CDR3 protein: CASSPAAAGEKLFF. The CDR3 region has the DNA TGTGCCAGCTCACCAGCCGCCGCGGGAGAAAAACTGTTTTTT.

The chain couples TRBV9 to TRBJ2-7, with 8 bases matching TRBD2. The CDR3 contains 17 residues. J was trimmed by 0 bases and V by 0 bases; bases with no gene match: 8. Per the germline V gene, CDR1 is SGDLS and CDR2 is YYNGEE. CDR3 coding DNA: TGTGCCAGCAGCGTAGGGGTAGCGGGGCTGAGCTCCTACGAGCAGTACTTC. This codes for CASSVGVAGLSSYEQYF.

The V and J genes are TRBV11-3 and TRBJ2-3; 7 bases map to TRBD2. J gave up 6 bases and V 4 bases, and 4 bases lay outside the gene matches. This CDR3 contains 13 residues. The germline V gene encodes CDR1 SGHNT and CDR2 YENEEA. CDR3 in amino acids: CASSSPGGDTQYF. CDR3 nucleotides: TGTGCCAGCAGCTCGCCCGGGGGGGATACGCAGTATTTT. The full variable domain, completed using reference TRBV11-3 and TRBJ2-3, is EAGVVQSPRYKIIEKKQPVAFWCNPISGHNTLYWYLQNLGQGPELLIRYENEEAVDDSQLPKDRFSAERLKGVDSTLKIQPAELGDSAVYLCASSSPGGDTQYFGPGTRLTVL.

The chain has TRBV4-3 and TRBJ1-5, with 11 bases fitting TRBD1. The ends lost 4 bases at V and 6 bases at J; junction bases unmatched: 14. The CDR3 has 18 residues. Germline CDR1 and CDR2: LGHNA and YSLEER. In DNA form, the CDR3 reads TGCGCCAGCAGCCCAACTGCCTCCGGGACAGGGGGGAGTCAGCCCCAGCATTTT. It is translated as CASSPTASGTGGSQPQHF.

This clone has at least ten counts. V usage is TRBV30 and J usage is TRBJ2-7, with 9 bases fitting TRBD1. This CDR3 region has 13 residues. V lost 5 bases and J lost 7; bases outside the gene matches: 9. The germline V gene encodes CDR1 GTSNPN and CDR2 SVGIG (reference sequence). CDR3 sequence (DNA): TGTGCCTGGGGGACAGGGAGGGGCTGGGAGCAGTACTTC. As protein: CAWGTGRGWEQYF.

This sequence joins TRBV28 and TRBJ2-5; D unresolved. The germline V and J ends were trimmed by 3 bases and 5 bases, with 4 bases remaining between them. The CDR3 spans 11 residues. Germline lookup yields CDR1 MDHEN and CDR2 SYDVKM. CDR3 residues: CASSFAETQYF. The DNA for the CDR3 is TGTGCCAGCAGTTTTGCGGAGACCCAGTACTTC.

The V and J genes are TRBV7-9 and TRBJ1-1; 7 bases are shared with TRBD1. Germline assignment: CDR1 SEHNR and CDR2 FQNEAQ (reference sequence). The CDR3 contains 13 residues. V dropped 2 bases and J dropped 7; count of bases not matched to a gene: 4. The CDR3 coding sequence is TGTGCCAGCAGCTTAACAGGGGCGAGTGAAGCTTTCTTT. Its protein is CASSLTGASEAFF.

The chain carries TRBV29-1 and TRBJ2-7; TRBD1 aligns across 10 bases. The DNA end favors TRBJ2-1, so the J call may be wrong. The CDR3 is 13 residues long. Germline assignment: CDR1 SQVTM and CDR2 ANQGSEA. The CDR3 DNA sequence: TGCAGCTGCGGACAGGGGGCCTACAATGAGCAGTTCTTC. Protein: CSCGQGAYNEQFF.

The J gene is TRBJ2-2, the V gene TRBV28; 10 bases line up with TRBD2. V trimming: 6 bases; J trimming: 8 bases; junction bases outside the gene matches: 6. Germline V gene sequence: CDR1 MDHEN, CDR2 SYDVKM. This CDR3 contains 14 residues. CDR3 region: CASRTSGVGGELFF. The DNA for the CDR3 is TGTGCCAGCAGAACTAGCGGGGTTGGGGGGGAGCTGTTTTTT.

The V gene is TRBV5-6, the J gene TRBJ2-7; D call uncertain. This CDR3 spans 13 amino acids. Trimming removed 0 bases at V and 3 bases at J, with 7 bases between. Germline assignment: CDR1 SGHDT and CDR2 YYEEEE. The CDR3 loop is CASSLVSLYEQYF. The CDR3 DNA is TGTGCCAGCAGCTTGGTGTCCCTCTACGAGCAGTACTTC. Looking up the rest from reference TRBV5-6 and TRBJ2-7 gives the full variable domain: DAGVTQSPTHLIKTRGQQVTLRCSPKSGHDTVSWYQQALGQGPQFIFQYYEEEERQRGNFPDRFSGHQFPNYSSELNVNALLLGDSALYLCASSLVSLYEQYFGPGTRLTVT.

The CDR3, as DNA: TGTGCCAGCAGTCTAGCCGGGACTAACTACAATGAGCAGTTCTTC. Amino acids: CASSLAGTNYNEQFF. The chain employs TRBV27 and TRBJ2-1, with TRBD2 matching 7 bases. CDR1 is MNHEY, CDR2 SMNVEV, per germline (reference sequence). This CDR3 is 15 amino acids long. V was clipped by 5 bases and J by 3 bases; unmatched bases: 7.

The J gene is TRBJ2-5, the V gene TRBV27; 8 nucleotides line up with TRBD1. J gave up 4 bases and V 6 bases, and 7 bases lay outside the gene matches. Per germline, CDR1 MNHEY and CDR2 SMNVEV (reference sequence). This CDR3 has 14 amino acids. Written as DNA, the CDR3 is TGTGCCAGCAGCCAGACAGGGGACGTAGAGACCCAGTACTTC. Its translation is CASSQTGDVETQYF.

V gene TRBV2 combines with J gene TRBJ2-3; TRBD2 agrees at 11 bases. Germline trimming cut 6 bases from V and 3 bases from J; bases unmatched to any gene: 20. The CDR3 contains 20 residues. Germline loops: CDR1 SNHLY, CDR2 FYNNEI. The DNA of the CDR3 is TGTGCCAGCAGCCTTTCTGTTATAGCCCAGACTAGCGGGACAACAGATACGCAGTATTTT. Protein: CASSLSVIAQTSGTTDTQYF.

This clone was seen a few times. J is TRBJ1-1 and V is TRBV9; 9 positions agree with TRBD1. CDR1 SGDLS and CDR2 YYNGEE come from the germline V gene. The ends lost 0 bases at V and 0 bases at J; junction bases unmatched: 9. The length of the CDR3 is 18 residues. The CDR3, as DNA: TGTGCCAGCAGCGTAGGGCACGGGACAGGGCTTATGAACACTGAAGCTTTCTTT. Its translation: CASSVGHGTGLMNTEAFF.

The chain combines TRBV28 with TRBJ1-6, with D unresolved. The CDR3 runs to 13 residues. Deletions cut 1 base from V and 9 bases from J, with 7 bases between. Germline values: CDR1 MDHEN, CDR2 SYDVKM. This chain's CDR3 is CASSLLGASPLHF. The CDR3 DNA reads TGTGCCAGCAGTTTATTAGGAGCTTCACCCCTCCACTTT.

The rearrangement joins TRBV7-9 to TRBJ2-7, with a tentative D call TRBD1 (6 bases). The CDR3 extends over 14 amino acids. The germline V gene has CDR1 SEHNR and CDR2 FQNEAQ (reference sequence). Trimming took off 2 bases at V and 2 bases at J, with 10 bases between the two ends. The CDR3 here is CASSLNREAYEQYF. The CDR3 coding sequence is TGTGCCAGCAGCTTAAACAGGGAAGCCTACGAGCAGTACTTC.